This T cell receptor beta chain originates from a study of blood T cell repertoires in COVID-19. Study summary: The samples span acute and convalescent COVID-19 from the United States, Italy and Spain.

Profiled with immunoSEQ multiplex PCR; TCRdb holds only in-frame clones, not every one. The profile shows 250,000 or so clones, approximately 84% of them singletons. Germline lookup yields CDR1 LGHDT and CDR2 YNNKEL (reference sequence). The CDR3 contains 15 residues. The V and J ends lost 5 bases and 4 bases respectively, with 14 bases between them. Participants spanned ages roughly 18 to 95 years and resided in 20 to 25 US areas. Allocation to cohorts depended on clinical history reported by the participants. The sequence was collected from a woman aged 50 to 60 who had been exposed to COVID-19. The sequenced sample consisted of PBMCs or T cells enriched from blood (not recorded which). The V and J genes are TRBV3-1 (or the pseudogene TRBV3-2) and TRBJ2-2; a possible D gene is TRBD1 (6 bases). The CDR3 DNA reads TGTGCCAGCAGCAACAGGGTTGGGATCACCGGGGAGCTGTTTTTT. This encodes CASSNRVGITGELFF.